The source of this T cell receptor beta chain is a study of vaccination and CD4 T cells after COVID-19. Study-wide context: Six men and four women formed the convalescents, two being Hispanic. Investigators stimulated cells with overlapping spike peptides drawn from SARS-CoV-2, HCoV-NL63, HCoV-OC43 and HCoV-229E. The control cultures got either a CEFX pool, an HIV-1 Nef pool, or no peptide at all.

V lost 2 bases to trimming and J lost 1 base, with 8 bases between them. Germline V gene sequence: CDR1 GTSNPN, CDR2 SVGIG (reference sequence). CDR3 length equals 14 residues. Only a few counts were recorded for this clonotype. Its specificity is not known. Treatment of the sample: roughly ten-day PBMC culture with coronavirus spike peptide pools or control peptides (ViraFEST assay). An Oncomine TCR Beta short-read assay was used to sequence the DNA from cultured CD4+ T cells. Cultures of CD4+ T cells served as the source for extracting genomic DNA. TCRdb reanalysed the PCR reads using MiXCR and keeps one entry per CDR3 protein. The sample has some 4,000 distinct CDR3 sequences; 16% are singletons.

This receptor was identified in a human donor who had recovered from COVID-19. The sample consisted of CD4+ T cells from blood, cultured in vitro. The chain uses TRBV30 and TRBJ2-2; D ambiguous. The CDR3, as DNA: TGTGCCTGGAGTAAATCCAGGAACACCGGGGAGCTGTTTTTT. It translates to CAWSKSRNTGELFF.